This T cell receptor beta chain was captured by sequencing in a study of vaccination effects on CD4 cells after COVID-19 (dated 2022 in TCRdb). Some background on the complete study: Post-vaccine samples across the study were collected a median of 72 days after the second dose, with a range of 14 to 241. The study compared SARS-CoV-2 spike-specific CD4+ TCR repertoires before and after mRNA vaccination in COVID-19 convalescent patients and infection-naive vaccine recipients. The full study included 9 to 10 COVID-19 convalescent patients and a few SARS-CoV-2-naive healthy vaccine recipients. Cultures from other donors in the study were sequenced with the Oncomine TCR Beta short-read assay on an Illumina iSeq 100. The investigation overall reported the following: The study was limited by a small number of convalescent patients and lacked early post-infection timepoints. At late post-vaccination timepoints, both infection-induced and vaccine-induced clones showed marked clonal contraction, consistent with waning T cell responses. In healthy vaccine recipients, vaccine-induced clones were almost all SARS-CoV-2 mono-reactive, with only 1 of 255 cross-reactive with common cold coronaviruses.

A word on this clone: Its antigen is unknown. Per-base quality was not reported, and no clone a single base away is much larger than it.

Library preparation employed the immunoSEQ multiplex PCR assay. DNA from the CD4+ T cells that had been cultured and isolated underwent TCR beta CDR3 sequencing. Per the original workflow: Non-productive TCR sequences were removed and reads were trimmed to the CDR3 region, keeping CDR3s of at least 7 amino acids. The MANAFEST web app was used to identify antigen-specific clonotypes by comparing expansion in peptide wells with expansion in reference cultures. To be called positive, a clone needed expansion at FDR<0.05 compared with the reference and with all other wells, an odds ratio greater than 5, and a frequency greater than 0.1% in two replicate wells. Clonotypes significantly expanded in SARS-CoV-2 spike wells and in at least one common cold coronavirus spike condition were defined as cross-reactive. Using the stringdist R package, CDR3 similarity was measured by Levenshtein distance, and unrooted trees were constructed with ape in R 3.6.1. TCRdb provides this immuneACCESS table in a form limited to in-frame rearrangements. Some clones are lacking; in checked studies, under half of them reflect an unresolved V gene, and why the rest are absent is not known. V and J calls and clone size are as listed in that table; D and trimming were resolved from the DNA. The sample records fewer than 25,000 clones, about three quarters of which are singletons. The top ten constitute about a tenth of the sample.

To identify antigen-specific CD4+ T cell clonotypes by their expansion, the ViraFEST assay first stimulated PBMC with viral peptide pools and then applied TCR sequencing. After less than 13 days of culture, CD4+ T cells were isolated with the EasySep CD4+ T cell isolation kit. Each participant received two doses of an mRNA SARS-CoV-2 vaccine, either BNT162b2 or mRNA-1273. Healthy vaccine recipients had no prior SARS-CoV-2 infection, confirmed by negative nucleocapsid antibodies before and after vaccination. Each well held roughly 2 million PBMC cultured in IMDM containing roughly 4.9% human AB serum, about 10 IU/ml IL-2 and gentamicin, along with around 9.4 ug/ml peptides. Half of the culture medium was replaced with fresh IL-2-containing medium on days 3 and 7. Unless otherwise noted, each peptide stimulation condition was cultured in triplicate wells. PBMC were separated from whole blood using Ficoll-Paque Plus gradient centrifugation and were then either cryopreserved at -140C or used fresh. The overlapping peptide pools covered the spike proteins of SARS-CoV-2 as well as those of the common cold coronaviruses HCoV-NL63, HCoV-OC43 and HCoV-229E. The QIAamp micro DNA kit was used to extract genomic DNA from the cultured CD4+ T cells.

V ends up 5 bases short and J 2 bases short, with an unmatched junction base count of 8. The CDR3 runs 15 amino acids, cysteine and phenylalanine included. Only CDR3 DNA is held: 45 bases, read in frame from base 1. Via the germline V gene (reference sequence), CDR1 is SEHNR and CDR2 FQNEAQ. This clonotype was sampled from a human donor who received a COVID-19 vaccine. The chain was built from TRBV7-9 and TRBJ1-2; 7 central bases correspond to TRBD1. Material: CD4+ T cells from PBMCs cultured with HCoV-NL63 spike peptides, obtained after COVID-19 vaccination. The cell subset or site label, as the study defines it: HCoV-NL63 spike overlapping peptide pool stimulation. The CDR3 reads as follows: CASSLQGGGNYGYTF. The bases read TGTGCCAGCAGCCTCCAGGGGGGAGGGAACTATGGCTACACCTTC. The CDR3, completed at both ends by the reference TRBV7-9 and TRBJ1-2 genes, gives the full variable domain DTGVSQNPRHKITKRGQNVTFRCDPISEHNRLYWYRQTLGQGPEFLTYFQNEAQLEKSRLLSDRFSAERPKGSFSTLEIQRTEQGDSAMYLCASSLQGGGNYGYTFGSGTRLTVV.